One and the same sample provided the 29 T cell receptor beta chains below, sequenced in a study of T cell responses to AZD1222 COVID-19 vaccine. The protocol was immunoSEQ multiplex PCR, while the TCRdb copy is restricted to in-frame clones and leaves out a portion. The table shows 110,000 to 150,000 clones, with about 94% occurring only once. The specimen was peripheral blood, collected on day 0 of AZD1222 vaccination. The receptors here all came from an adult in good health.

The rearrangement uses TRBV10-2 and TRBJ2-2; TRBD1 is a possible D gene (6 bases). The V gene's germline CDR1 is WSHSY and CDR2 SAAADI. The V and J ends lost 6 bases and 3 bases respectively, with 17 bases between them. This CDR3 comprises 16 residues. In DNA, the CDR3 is TGCGCCAGCAGAGACGGGGCTAGGGGGTACACCGGGGAGCTGTTTTTT. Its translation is CASRDGARGYTGELFF.

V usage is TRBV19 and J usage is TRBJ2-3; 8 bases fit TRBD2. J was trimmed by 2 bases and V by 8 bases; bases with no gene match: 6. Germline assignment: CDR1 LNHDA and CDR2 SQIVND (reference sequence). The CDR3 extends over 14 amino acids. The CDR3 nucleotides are TGTGCCAGTCCAGTAGCGGGGATCACAGATACGCAGTATTTT. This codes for CASPVAGITDTQYF.

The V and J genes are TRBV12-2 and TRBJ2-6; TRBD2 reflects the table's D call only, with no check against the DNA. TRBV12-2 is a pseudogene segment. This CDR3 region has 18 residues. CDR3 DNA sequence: TGTGCAAGTCGCTTCGCGGGGGCGGCCAGCTCTGGGGCCAACGTCCTGACTTTC. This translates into CASRFAGAASSGANVLTF.

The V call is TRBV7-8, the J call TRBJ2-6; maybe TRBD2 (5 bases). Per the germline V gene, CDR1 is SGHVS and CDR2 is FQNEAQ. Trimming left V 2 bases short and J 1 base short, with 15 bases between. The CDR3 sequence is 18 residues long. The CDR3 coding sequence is TGTGCCAGCAGCTTAAGGCTGGGCCCGGGGTCTGGGGCCAACGTCCTGACTTTC. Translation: CASSLRLGPGSGANVLTF.

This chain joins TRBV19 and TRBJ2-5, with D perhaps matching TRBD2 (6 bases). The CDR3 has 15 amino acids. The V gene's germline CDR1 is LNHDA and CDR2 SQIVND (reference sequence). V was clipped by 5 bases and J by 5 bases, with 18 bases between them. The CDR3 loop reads CASSFGPGRRETQYF. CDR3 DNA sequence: TGTGCCAGTAGTTTCGGTCCAGGGAGGAGGGAGACCCAGTACTTC.

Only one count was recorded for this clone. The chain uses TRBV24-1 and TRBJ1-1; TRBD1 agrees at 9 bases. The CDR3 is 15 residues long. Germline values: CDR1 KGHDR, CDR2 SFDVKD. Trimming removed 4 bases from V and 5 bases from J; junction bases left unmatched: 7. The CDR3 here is CATSDYDRGFTEAFF. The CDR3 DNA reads TGTGCCACCAGTGACTACGACAGGGGGTTTACTGAAGCTTTCTTT.

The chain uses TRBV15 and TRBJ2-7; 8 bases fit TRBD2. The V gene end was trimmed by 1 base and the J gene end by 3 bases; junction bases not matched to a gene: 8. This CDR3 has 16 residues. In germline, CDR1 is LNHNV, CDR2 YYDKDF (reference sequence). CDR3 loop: CATSRARAGVGYEQYF. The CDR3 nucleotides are TGTGCCACCAGCAGAGCGAGAGCGGGAGTAGGCTACGAGCAGTACTTC.

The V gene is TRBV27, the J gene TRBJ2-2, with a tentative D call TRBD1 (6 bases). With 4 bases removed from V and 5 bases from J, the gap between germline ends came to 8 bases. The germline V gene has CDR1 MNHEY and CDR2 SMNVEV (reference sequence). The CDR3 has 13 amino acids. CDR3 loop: CASSSTGTGELFF. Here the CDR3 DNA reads TGTGCCAGCAGTTCGACAGGTACCGGGGAGCTGTTTTTT.

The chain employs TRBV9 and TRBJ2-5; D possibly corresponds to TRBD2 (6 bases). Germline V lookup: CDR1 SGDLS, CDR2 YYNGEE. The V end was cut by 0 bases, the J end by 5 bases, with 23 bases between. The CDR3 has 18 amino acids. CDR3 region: CASSVVSSGLGDGETQYF. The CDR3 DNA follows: TGTGCCAGCAGCGTAGTATCGAGCGGGCTCGGTGACGGGGAGACCCAGTACTTC.

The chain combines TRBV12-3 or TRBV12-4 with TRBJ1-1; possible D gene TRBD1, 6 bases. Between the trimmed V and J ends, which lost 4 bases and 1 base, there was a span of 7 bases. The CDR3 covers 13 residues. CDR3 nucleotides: TGTGCCAGCAGTTGGACAGAGAACACTGAAGCTTTCTTT. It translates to CASSWTENTEAFF.

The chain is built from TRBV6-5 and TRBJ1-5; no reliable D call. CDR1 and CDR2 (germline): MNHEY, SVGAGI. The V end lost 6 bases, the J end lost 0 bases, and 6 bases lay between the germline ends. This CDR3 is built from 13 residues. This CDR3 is CASRDLSNQPQHF. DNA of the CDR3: TGTGCCAGCAGGGACCTTAGCAATCAGCCCCAGCATTTT.

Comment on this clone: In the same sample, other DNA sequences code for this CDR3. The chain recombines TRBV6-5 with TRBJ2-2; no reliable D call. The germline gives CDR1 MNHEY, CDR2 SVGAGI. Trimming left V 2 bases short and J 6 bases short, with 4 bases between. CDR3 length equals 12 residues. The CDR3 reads CASSYLAGELFF. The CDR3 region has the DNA TGTGCCAGCAGTTACCTCGCCGGGGAGCTGTTTTTT.

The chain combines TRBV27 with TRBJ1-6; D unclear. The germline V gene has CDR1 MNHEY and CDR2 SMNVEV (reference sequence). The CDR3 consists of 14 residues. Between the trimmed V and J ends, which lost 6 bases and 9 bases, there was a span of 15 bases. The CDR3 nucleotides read TGTGCCAGCAGAAGGACCGAAATCGGTTCACCCCTCCACTTT. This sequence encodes CASRRTEIGSPLHF.

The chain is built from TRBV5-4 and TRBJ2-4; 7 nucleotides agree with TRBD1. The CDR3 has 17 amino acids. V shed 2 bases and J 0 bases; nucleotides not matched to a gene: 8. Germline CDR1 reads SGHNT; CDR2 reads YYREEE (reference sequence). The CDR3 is CASSFAGTALAKNIQYF. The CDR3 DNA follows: TGTGCCAGCAGCTTTGCCGGGACAGCTTTAGCCAAAAACATTCAGTACTTC.

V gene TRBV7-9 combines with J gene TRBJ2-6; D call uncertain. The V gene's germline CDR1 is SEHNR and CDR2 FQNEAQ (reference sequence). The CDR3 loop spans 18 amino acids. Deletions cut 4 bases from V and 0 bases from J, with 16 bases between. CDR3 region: CASSSPAGRPSGANVLTF. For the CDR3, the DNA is TGTGCCAGCAGCTCCCCGGCAGGCAGACCCTCTGGGGCCAACGTCCTGACTTTC.

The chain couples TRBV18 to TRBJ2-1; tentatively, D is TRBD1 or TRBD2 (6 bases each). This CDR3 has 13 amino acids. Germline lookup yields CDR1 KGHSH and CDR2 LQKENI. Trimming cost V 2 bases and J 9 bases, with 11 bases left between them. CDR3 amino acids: CASSPGGLTEQFF. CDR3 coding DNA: TGTGCCAGCTCACCAGGGGGGCTCACTGAGCAGTTCTTC.

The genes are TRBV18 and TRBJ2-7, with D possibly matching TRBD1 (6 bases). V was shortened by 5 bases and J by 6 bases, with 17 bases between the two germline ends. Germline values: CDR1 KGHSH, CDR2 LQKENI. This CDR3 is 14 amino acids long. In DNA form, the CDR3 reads TGTGCCAGCTCATCCGTATTTGTAGGGGGCGAGCAGTACTTC. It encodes CASSSVFVGGEQYF.

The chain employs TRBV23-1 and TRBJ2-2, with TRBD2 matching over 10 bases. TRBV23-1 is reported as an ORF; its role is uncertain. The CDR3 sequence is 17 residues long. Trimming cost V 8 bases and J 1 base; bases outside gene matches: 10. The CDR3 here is CASRKAVAGGNTGELFF. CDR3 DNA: TGCGCCAGCCGGAAAGCGGTAGCGGGAGGGAACACCGGGGAGCTGTTTTTT.

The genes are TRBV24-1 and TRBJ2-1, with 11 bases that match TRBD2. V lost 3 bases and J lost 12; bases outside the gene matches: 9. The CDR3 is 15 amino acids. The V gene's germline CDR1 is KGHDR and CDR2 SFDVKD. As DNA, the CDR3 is TGTGCCACCAGTGATAGTACTAGCGGGAGAGGGGTGCAGTTCTTC. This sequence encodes CATSDSTSGRGVQFF.

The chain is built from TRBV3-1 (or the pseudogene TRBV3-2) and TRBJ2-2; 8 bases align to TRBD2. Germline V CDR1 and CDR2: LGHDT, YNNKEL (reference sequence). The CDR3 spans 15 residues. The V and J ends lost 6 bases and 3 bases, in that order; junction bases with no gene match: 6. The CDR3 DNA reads TGTGCCAGCAGACCTACTAGCGGATACACCGGGGAGCTGTTTTTT. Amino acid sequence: CASRPTSGYTGELFF.

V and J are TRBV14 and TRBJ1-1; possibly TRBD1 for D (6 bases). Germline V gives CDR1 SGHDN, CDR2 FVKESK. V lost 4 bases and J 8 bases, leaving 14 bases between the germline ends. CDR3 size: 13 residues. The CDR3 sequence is CASSRYRAGEAFF. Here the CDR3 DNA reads TGTGCCAGCAGCCGATACAGGGCTGGAGAAGCTTTCTTT.

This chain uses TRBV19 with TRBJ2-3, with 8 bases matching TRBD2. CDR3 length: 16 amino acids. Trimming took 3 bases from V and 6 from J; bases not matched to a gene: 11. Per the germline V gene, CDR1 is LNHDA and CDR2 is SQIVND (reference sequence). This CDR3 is CASSIALVGRGDTQYF. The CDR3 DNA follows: TGTGCCAGTAGTATTGCCCTTGTCGGGAGGGGGGATACGCAGTATTTT.

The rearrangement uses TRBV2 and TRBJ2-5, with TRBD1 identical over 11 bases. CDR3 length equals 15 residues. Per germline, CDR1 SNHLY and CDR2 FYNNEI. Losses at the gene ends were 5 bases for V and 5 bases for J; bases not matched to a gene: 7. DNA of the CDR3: TGTGCCAGCAGTCAGGACAGGGGGCATGGGGAGACCCAGTACTTC. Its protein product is CASSQDRGHGETQYF.

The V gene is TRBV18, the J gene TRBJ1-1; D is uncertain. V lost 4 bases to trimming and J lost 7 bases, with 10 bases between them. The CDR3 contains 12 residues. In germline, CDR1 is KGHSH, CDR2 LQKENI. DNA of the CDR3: TGTGCCAGCTCACTTTCAGGTGATGAAGCTTTCTTT. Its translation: CASSLSGDEAFF.

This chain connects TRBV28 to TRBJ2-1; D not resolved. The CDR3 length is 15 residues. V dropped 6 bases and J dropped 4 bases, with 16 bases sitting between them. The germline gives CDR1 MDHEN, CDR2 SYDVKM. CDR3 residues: CASSPTSVWYNEQFF. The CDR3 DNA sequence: TGTGCCAGCAGCCCCACAAGCGTATGGTACAATGAGCAGTTCTTC.

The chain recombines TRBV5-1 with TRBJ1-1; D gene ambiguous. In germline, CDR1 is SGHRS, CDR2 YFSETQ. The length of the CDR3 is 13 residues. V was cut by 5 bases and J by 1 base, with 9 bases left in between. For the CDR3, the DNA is TGCGCCAGCAGAGAGGGAGCGAACACTGAAGCTTTCTTT. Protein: CASREGANTEAFF. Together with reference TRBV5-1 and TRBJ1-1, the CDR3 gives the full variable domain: KAGVTQTPRYLIKTRGQQVTLSCSPISGHRSVSWYQQTPGQGLQFLFEYFSETQRNKGNFPGRFSGRQFSNSRSEMNVSTLELGDSALYLCASREGANTEAFFGQGTRLTVV.

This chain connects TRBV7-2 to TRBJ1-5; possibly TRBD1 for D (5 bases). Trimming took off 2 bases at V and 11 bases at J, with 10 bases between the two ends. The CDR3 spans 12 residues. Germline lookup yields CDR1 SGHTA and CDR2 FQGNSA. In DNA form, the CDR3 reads TGTGCCAGCAGCTTAAGGGGTACAGCCCAGCATTTT. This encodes CASSLRGTAQHF.

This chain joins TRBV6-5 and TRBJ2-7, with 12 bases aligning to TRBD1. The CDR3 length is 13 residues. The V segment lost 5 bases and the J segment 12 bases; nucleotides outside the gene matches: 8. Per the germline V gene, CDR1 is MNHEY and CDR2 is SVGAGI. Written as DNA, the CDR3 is TGTGCCAGCAGTACTGGGACAGGGGGCCGTCTGTACTTC. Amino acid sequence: CASSTGTGGRLYF.

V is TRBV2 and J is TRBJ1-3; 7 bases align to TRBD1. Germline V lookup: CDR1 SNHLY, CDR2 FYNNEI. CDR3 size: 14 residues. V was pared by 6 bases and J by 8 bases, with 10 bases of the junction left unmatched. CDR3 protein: CASREDRLAHTIYF. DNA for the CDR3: TGTGCCAGCAGGGAGGACAGGTTGGCGCACACCATATATTTT.